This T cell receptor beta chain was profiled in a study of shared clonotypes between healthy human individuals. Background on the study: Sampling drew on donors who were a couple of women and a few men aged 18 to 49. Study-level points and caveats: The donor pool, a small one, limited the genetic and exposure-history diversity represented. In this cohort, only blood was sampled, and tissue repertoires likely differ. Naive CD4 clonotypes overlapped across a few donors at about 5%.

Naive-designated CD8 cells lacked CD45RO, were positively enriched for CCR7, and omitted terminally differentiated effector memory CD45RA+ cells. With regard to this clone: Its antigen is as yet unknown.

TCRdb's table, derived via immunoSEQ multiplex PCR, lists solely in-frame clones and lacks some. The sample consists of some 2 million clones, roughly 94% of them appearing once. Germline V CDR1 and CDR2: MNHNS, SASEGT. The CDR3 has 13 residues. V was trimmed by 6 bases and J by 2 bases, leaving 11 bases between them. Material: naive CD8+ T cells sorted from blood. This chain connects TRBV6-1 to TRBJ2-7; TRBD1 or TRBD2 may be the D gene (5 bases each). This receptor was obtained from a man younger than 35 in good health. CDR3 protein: CASSWDRTYEQYF. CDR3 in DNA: TGTGCCAGCAGCTGGGACCGGACCTACGAGCAGTACTTC.